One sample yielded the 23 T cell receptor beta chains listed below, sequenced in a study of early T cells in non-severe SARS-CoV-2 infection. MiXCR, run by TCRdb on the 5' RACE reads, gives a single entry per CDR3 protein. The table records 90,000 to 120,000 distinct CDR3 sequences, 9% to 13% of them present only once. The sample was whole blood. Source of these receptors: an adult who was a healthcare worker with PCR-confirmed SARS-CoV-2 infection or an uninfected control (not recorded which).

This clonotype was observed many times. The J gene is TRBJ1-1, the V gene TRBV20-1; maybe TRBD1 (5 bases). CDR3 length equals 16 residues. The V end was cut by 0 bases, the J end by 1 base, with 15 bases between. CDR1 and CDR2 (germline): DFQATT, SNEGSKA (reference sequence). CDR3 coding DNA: TGCAGTGCTAGAGAACGGGGCCGAAACCGGAACACTGAAGCTTTCTTT. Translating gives CSARERGRNRNTEAFF.

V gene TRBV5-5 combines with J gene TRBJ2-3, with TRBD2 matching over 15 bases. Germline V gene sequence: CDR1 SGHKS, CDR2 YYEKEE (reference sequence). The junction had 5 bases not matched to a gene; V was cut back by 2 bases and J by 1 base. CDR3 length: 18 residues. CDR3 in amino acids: CASSFPGLAGGGTDTQYF. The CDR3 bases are TGTGCCAGCAGCTTCCCGGGACTAGCGGGAGGAGGCACAGATACGCAGTATTTT. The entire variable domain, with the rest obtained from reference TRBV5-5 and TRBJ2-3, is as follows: DAGVTQSPTHLIKTRGQQVTLRCSPISGHKSVSWYQQVLGQGPQFIFQYYEKEERGRGNFPDRFSARQFPNYSSELNVNALLLGDSALYLCASSFPGLAGGGTDTQYFGPGTRLTVL.

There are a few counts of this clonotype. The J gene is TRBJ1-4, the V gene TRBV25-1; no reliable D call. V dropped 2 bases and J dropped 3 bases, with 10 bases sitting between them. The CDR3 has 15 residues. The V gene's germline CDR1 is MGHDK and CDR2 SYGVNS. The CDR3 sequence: CASSEGGKPNEKLFF. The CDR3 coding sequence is TGTGCCAGCAGTGAAGGAGGGAAACCTAATGAAAAACTGTTTTTT. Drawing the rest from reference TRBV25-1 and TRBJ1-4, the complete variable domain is EADIYQTPRYLVIGTGKKITLECSQTMGHDKMYWYQQDPGMELHLIHYSYGVNSTEKGDLSSESTVSRIRTEHFPLTLESARPSHTSQYLCASSEGGKPNEKLFFGSGTQLSVL.

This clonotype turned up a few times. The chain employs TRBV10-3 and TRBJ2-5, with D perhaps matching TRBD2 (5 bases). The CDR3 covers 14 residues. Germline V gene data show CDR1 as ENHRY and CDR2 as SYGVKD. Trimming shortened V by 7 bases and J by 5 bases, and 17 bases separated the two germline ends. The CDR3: CAIKAGVDAETQYF. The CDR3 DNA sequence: TGTGCCATCAAAGCCGGGGTTGACGCGGAGACCCAGTACTTC.

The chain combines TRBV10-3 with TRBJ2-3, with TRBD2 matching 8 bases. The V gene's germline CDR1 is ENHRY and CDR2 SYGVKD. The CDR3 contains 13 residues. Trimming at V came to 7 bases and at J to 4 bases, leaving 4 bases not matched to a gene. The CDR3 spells CAIMRGEADTQYF. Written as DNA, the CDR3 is TGTGCCATCATGCGGGGGGAGGCAGATACGCAGTATTTT.

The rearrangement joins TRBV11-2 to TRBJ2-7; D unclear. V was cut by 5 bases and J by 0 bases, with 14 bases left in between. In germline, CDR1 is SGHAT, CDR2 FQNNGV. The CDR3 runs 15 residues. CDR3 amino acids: CASSPDLQSSYEQYF. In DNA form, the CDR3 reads TGTGCCAGCAGCCCCGATCTACAGAGCTCCTACGAGCAGTACTTC.

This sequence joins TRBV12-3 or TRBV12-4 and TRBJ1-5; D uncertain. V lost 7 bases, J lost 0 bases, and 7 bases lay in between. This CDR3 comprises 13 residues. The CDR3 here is CASTEDSNQPQHF. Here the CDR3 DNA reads TGTGCCAGCACGGAGGATAGCAATCAGCCCCAGCATTTT.

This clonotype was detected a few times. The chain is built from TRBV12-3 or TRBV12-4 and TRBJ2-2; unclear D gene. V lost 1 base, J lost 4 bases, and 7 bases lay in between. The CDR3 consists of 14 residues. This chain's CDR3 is CASSLGSLTGELFF. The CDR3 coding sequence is TGTGCCAGCAGTTTAGGCTCCCTCACCGGGGAGCTGTTTTTT.

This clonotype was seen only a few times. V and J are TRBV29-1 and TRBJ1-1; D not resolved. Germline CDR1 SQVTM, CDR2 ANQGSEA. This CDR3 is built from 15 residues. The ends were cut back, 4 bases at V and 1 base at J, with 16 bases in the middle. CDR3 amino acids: CSVGAYPGWNTEAFF. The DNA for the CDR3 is TGCAGCGTTGGGGCCTACCCAGGATGGAACACTGAAGCTTTCTTT.

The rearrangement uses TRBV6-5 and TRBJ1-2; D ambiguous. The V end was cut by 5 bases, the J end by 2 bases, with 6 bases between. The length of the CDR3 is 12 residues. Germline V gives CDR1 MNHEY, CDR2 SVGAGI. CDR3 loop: CASSRANYGYTF. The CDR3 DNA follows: TGTGCCAGCAGTCGCGCCAACTATGGCTACACCTTC.

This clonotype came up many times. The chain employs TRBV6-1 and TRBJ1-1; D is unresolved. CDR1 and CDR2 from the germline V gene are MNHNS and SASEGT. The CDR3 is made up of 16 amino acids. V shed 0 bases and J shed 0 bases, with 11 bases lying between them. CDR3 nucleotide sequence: TGTGCCAGCAGTGAAGCGCTGCCAGTGATGAACACTGAAGCTTTCTTT. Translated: CASSEALPVMNTEAFF.

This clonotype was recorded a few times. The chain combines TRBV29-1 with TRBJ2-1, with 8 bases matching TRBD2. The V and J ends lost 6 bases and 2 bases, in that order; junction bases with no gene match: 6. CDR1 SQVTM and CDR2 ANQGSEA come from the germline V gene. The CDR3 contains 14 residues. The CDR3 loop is CSVIAGTTYNEQFF. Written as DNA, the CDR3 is TGCAGCGTGATAGCGGGGACCACCTACAATGAGCAGTTCTTC.

The CDR3 sequence: CASSPAGGANNEQYF. CDR3 DNA sequence: TGTGCCAGCAGTCCGGCGGGGGGGGCGAACAACGAGCAGTACTTC. The gene calls are TRBV28 and TRBJ2-7; TRBD2 matches at 9 bases. V gave up 5 bases and J gave up 5 bases; unmatched junction bases: 10. CDR3 length equals 15 residues. Germline CDR1 MDHEN, CDR2 SYDVKM. Together with reference TRBV28 and TRBJ2-7, the CDR3 gives the full variable domain: DVKVTQSSRYLVKRTGEKVFLECVQDMDHENMFWYRQDPGLGLRLIYFSYDVKMKEKGDIPEGYSVSREKKERFSLILESASTNQTSMYLCASSPAGGANNEQYFGPGTRLTVT.

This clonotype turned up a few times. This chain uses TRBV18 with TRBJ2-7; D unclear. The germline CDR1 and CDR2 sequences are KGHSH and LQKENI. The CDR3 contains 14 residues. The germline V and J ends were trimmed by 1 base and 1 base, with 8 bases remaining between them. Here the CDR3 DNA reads TGTGCCAGCTCACCACGACTGGAGTCCTACGAGCAGTACTTC. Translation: CASSPRLESYEQYF.

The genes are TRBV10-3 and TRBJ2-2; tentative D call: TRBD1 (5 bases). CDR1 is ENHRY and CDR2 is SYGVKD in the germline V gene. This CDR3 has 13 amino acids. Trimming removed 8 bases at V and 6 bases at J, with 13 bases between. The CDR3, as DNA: TGTGCCATCGGCAGGGAATCCCCCGGGGAGCTGTTTTTT. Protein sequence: CAIGRESPGELFF.

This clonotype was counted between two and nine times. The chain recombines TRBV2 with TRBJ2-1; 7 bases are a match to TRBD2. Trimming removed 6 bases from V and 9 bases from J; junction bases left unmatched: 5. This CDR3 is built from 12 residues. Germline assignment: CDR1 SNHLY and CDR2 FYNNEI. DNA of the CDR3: TGTGCCAGCAGGGCACTAGCGTTTGAGCAGTTCTTC. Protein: CASRALAFEQFF.

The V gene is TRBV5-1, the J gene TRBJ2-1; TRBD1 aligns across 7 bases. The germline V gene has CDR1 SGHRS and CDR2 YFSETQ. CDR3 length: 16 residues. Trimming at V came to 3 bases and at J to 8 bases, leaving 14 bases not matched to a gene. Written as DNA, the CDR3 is TGCGCCAGCAGCTGGAAGACAGGGCAATTTGGGTATGAGCAGTTCTTC. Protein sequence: CASSWKTGQFGYEQFF. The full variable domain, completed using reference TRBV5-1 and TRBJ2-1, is KAGVTQTPRYLIKTRGQQVTLSCSPISGHRSVSWYQQTPGQGLQFLFEYFSETQRNKGNFPGRFSGRQFSNSRSEMNVSTLELGDSALYLCASSWKTGQFGYEQFFGPGTRLTVL.

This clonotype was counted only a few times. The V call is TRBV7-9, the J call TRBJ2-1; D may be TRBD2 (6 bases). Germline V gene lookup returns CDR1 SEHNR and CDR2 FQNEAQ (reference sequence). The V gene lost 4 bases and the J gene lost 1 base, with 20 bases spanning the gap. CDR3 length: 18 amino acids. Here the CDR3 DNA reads TGTGCCAGCAGCTCCCCTTTATTAGCGGACCTTTCCTACAATGAGCAGTTCTTC. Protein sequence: CASSSPLLADLSYNEQFF.

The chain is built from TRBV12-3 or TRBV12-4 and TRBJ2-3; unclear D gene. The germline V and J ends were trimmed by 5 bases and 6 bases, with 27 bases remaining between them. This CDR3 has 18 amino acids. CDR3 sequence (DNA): TGTGCCAGCAGTCCCGTGGAGATTTTTGGGTACAGAAGGGATACGCAGTATTTT. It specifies CASSPVEIFGYRRDTQYF.

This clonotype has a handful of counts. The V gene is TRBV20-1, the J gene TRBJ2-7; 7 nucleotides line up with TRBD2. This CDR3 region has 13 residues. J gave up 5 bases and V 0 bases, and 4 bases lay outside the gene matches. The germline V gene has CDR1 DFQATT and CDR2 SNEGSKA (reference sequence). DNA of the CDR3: TGCAGTGCTAGAGAGTGGGGGAGGGACGAGCAGTACTTC. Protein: CSAREWGRDEQYF.

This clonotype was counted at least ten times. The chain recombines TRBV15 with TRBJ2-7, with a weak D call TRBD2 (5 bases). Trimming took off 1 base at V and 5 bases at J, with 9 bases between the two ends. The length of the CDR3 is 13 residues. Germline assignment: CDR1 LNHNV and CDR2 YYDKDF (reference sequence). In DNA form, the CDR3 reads TGTGCCACCAGCAGAGGGGGAGAAAACGAGCAGTACTTC. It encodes CATSRGGENEQYF.

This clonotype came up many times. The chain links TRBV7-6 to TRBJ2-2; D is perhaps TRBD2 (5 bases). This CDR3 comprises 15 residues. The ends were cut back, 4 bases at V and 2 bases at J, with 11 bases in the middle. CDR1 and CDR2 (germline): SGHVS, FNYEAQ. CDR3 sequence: CASSWTLSNTGELFF. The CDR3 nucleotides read TGTGCCAGCAGCTGGACTCTTTCTAACACCGGGGAGCTGTTTTTT.

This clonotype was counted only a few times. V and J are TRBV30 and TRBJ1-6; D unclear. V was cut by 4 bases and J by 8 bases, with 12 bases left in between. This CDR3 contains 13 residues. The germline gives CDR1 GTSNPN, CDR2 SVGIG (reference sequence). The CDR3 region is CAWTNALDSPLHF. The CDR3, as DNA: TGTGCCTGGACCAACGCGTTGGATTCACCCCTCCACTTT.